This TCR beta chain was observed in a study of blood T cell repertoires in COVID-19. Under the authors' procedure: Cell counts per sample came from amplifying reference gene primers. Generated by immunoSEQ multiplex PCR, the TCRdb table keeps only in-frame clones and is missing some. The DNA gave D and trimming, while V, J and clone size come from that table. The table shows around 190,000 clones, with 85% occurring only once. CDR1 and CDR2 (germline): MDHEN, SYDVKM. The CDR3 loop spans 15 amino acids. The V segment lost 5 bases and the J segment 4 bases; nucleotides outside the gene matches: 10. The TCR was taken from a woman in her fifties or sixties with acute or convalescent COVID-19. What was sequenced was peripheral blood. This chain joins TRBV28 and TRBJ2-7, with 8 bases identical to TRBD1. In nucleotides, the CDR3 is TGTGCCAGCAGTATTCGGGACAGGTACGTGTACGAGCAGTACTTC. Translated, it gives CASSIRDRYVYEQYF.